These T cell receptor beta chains were read from a single sample in a study of cytomegalovirus exposure and HLA in healthy donors. The table came from immunoSEQ multiplex PCR; TCRdb's copy has only in-frame clones and leaves some out. The data hold roughly 110,000 clones, with approximately 80% observed a single time. Sample: PBMCs. Receptors were obtained from a woman younger than 45 in good health and CMV-seronegative. The CDR3 runs from the conserved cysteine through the conserved F or W. Fields, in order: CDR3 length, D gene, clone size, J gene, V gene, CDR3 protein, CDR3 DNA. The D gene is left open where the match is weak. The size entry is marked missing in some rows and otherwise reads once, few, many or a size class.

cdr3_length: 13; d_call: .; clone_size: .; j_call: TRBJ1-2; v_call: TRBV30; cdr3_aa: CACGTGRNYGCTF; cdr3_nt: .
cdr3_length: 15; d_call: .; clone_size: .; j_call: TRBJ2-5; v_call: TRBV5-1; cdr3_aa: CASSLAGWQGETQYF; cdr3_nt: TGCGCCAGCAGCTTGGCCGGCTGGCAGGGAGAGACCCAGTACTTC
cdr3_length: 15; d_call: TRBD1; clone_size: .; j_call: TRBJ1-1; v_call: TRBV18; cdr3_aa: CASSPPTGKNTEAFF; cdr3_nt: TGTGCCAGCTCACCACCGACAGGGAAGAACACTGAAGCTTTCTTT
cdr3_length: 15; d_call: TRBD1; clone_size: once; j_call: TRBJ1-2; v_call: TRBV27; cdr3_aa: CASSSPGQGYYGYTF; cdr3_nt: TGTGCCAGCAGTTCACCGGGACAGGGATACTATGGCTACACCTTC
cdr3_length: 16; d_call: .; clone_size: once; j_call: TRBJ1-3; v_call: TRBV9; cdr3_aa: CASKGPGQGEGNTIYF; cdr3_nt: TGTGCCAGCAAAGGTCCCGGGCAGGGTGAAGGAAACACCATATATTTT
cdr3_length: 13; d_call: .; clone_size: .; j_call: TRBJ2-1; v_call: TRBV7-9; cdr3_aa: CASQPAEYNEQFF; cdr3_nt: TGTGCCAGCCAGCCAGCGGAATACAATGAGCAGTTCTTC
cdr3_length: 13; d_call: TRBD1; clone_size: .; j_call: TRBJ1-2; v_call: TRBV6-6; cdr3_aa: CASSQQGAKGYTF; cdr3_nt: TGTGCCAGCAGTCAACAGGGGGCGAAAGGCTACACCTTC
cdr3_length: 14; d_call: .; clone_size: .; j_call: TRBJ1-3; v_call: TRBV2; cdr3_aa: CASSSRVIGNTIYF; cdr3_nt: TGTGCCAGCAGTTCCAGGGTTATCGGAAACACCATATATTTT
cdr3_length: 15; d_call: TRBD1; clone_size: .; j_call: TRBJ2-5; v_call: TRBV5-1; cdr3_aa: CASSSRTGGLETQYF; cdr3_nt: TGCGCCAGCAGCTCCCGGACAGGGGGCTTAGAGACCCAGTACTTC
cdr3_length: 14; d_call: .; clone_size: few; j_call: TRBJ2-1; v_call: TRBV27; cdr3_aa: CASSDYSSYNEQFF; cdr3_nt: TGTGCCAGCAGTGACTATAGCTCCTACAATGAGCAGTTCTTC
cdr3_length: 11; d_call: .; clone_size: once; j_call: TRBJ2-7; v_call: TRBV20-1; cdr3_aa: CSASPSDEQYF; cdr3_nt: TGCAGTGCTAGTCCTAGCGACGAGCAGTACTTC
cdr3_length: 14; d_call: TRBD1; clone_size: .; j_call: TRBJ2-1; v_call: TRBV6-1; cdr3_aa: CASSGPLRQGWQFF; cdr3_nt: TGTGCCAGCAGTGGACCACTCCGACAGGGGTGGCAGTTCTTC
cdr3_length: 13; d_call: .; clone_size: few; j_call: TRBJ1-2; v_call: TRBV18; cdr3_aa: CASSPPASGGYTF; cdr3_nt: TGTGCCAGCTCACCACCGGCCAGCGGGGGCTACACCTTC
cdr3_length: 16; d_call: TRBD2; clone_size: .; j_call: TRBJ2-2; v_call: TRBV6-5; cdr3_aa: CASSYFPSGSAGELFF; cdr3_nt: TGTGCCAGCAGTTATTTTCCTAGCGGGAGTGCCGGGGAGCTGTTTTTT
cdr3_length: 14; d_call: TRBD1; clone_size: few; j_call: TRBJ2-2; v_call: TRBV6-5; cdr3_aa: CASSFLTGAGELFF; cdr3_nt: TGTGCCAGCAGTTTTCTAACAGGGGCCGGGGAGCTGTTTTTT
cdr3_length: 12; d_call: .; clone_size: .; j_call: TRBJ1-2; v_call: TRBV11-3; cdr3_aa: CASSNRAYGYTF; cdr3_nt: TGTGCCAGCAGCAACAGAGCCTATGGCTACACCTTC
cdr3_length: 14; d_call: .; clone_size: .; j_call: TRBJ1-1; v_call: TRBV7-3; cdr3_aa: CASSPSPRSTEAFF; cdr3_nt: TGTGCCAGCAGCCCCTCCCCGAGGAGCACTGAAGCTTTCTTT
cdr3_length: 16; d_call: .; clone_size: .; j_call: TRBJ1-3; v_call: TRBV6-5; cdr3_aa: CASSYGGSQLGNTIYF; cdr3_nt: TGTGCCAGCAGTTACGGGGGCAGTCAACTAGGAAACACCATATATTTT
cdr3_length: 14; d_call: .; clone_size: .; j_call: TRBJ1-6; v_call: TRBV30; cdr3_aa: CALGRSSYNSPLHF; cdr3_nt: TGTGCCCTGGGGAGGAGCTCCTATAATTCACCCCTCCACTTT
cdr3_length: 16; d_call: TRBD1; clone_size: .; j_call: TRBJ1-2; v_call: TRBV7-8; cdr3_aa: CASSRTPGTGSYGYTF; cdr3_nt: TGTGCCAGCAGCCGAACTCCCGGGACAGGAAGCTATGGCTACACCTTC
cdr3_length: 16; d_call: .; clone_size: .; j_call: TRBJ1-5; v_call: TRBV25-1; cdr3_aa: CASSESGVPSNQPQHF; cdr3_nt: TGTGCCAGCAGTGAATCCGGGGTCCCTAGCAATCAGCCCCAGCATTTT
cdr3_length: 14; d_call: TRBD1; clone_size: few; j_call: TRBJ2-1; v_call: TRBV6-4; cdr3_aa: CASSGQGSSNEQFF; cdr3_nt: TGTGCCAGCAGTGGACAGGGATCGTCCAATGAGCAGTTCTTC
cdr3_length: 13; d_call: .; clone_size: .; j_call: TRBJ2-7; v_call: TRBV10-3; cdr3_aa: CASGQLSRDEQYF; cdr3_nt: TGTGCCAGCGGACAGCTGTCAAGGGACGAGCAGTACTTC
cdr3_length: 15; d_call: .; clone_size: .; j_call: TRBJ2-1; v_call: TRBV7-9; cdr3_aa: CASSLAGALVNEQFF; cdr3_nt: TGTGCCAGCAGCTTAGCTGGGGCGCTTGTCAATGAGCAGTTCTTC
cdr3_length: 16; d_call: .; clone_size: .; j_call: TRBJ2-2; v_call: TRBV11-2; cdr3_aa: CASSLLLQGITGELFF; cdr3_nt: TGTGCCAGCAGCTTATTGTTACAGGGTATTACCGGGGAGCTGTTTTTT
cdr3_length: 14; d_call: .; clone_size: few; j_call: TRBJ2-5; v_call: TRBV5-4; cdr3_aa: CASSKKDTGSSQYF; cdr3_nt: TGTGCCAGCAGCAAAAAGGATACAGGGAGTTCCCAGTACTTC
cdr3_length: 12; d_call: .; clone_size: .; j_call: TRBJ1-4; v_call: TRBV5-5; cdr3_aa: CASSLVEEKLFF; cdr3_nt: TGTGCCAGCAGCTTGGTCGAGGAAAAGCTGTTTTTT
cdr3_length: 15; d_call: TRBD1; clone_size: .; j_call: TRBJ1-1; v_call: TRBV18; cdr3_aa: CASSPSGTGNTEAFF; cdr3_nt: TGTGCCAGCTCACCTTCCGGGACAGGGAACACTGAAGCTTTCTTT
cdr3_length: 17; d_call: .; clone_size: .; j_call: TRBJ1-6; v_call: TRBV4-2; cdr3_aa: CASSQDLGRTLDSPLHF; cdr3_nt: TGTGCCAGCAGCCAGGATCTCGGTCGGACACTGGATTCACCCCTCCACTTT
cdr3_length: 13; d_call: .; clone_size: .; j_call: TRBJ1-5; v_call: TRBV6-1; cdr3_aa: CASRQLINQPQHF; cdr3_nt: TGTGCCAGCAGACAGCTAATCAATCAGCCCCAGCATTTT
cdr3_length: 16; d_call: .; clone_size: few; j_call: TRBJ1-6; v_call: TRBV13; cdr3_aa: CASSSPGQGGVSPLHF; cdr3_nt: TGTGCCAGCAGCTCTCCGGGACAAGGGGGGGTGTCACCCCTCCACTTT
cdr3_length: 14; d_call: .; clone_size: .; j_call: TRBJ2-3; v_call: TRBV5-1; cdr3_aa: CASSLEQLTDTQYF; cdr3_nt: TGCGCCAGCAGCTTGGAACAGCTCACAGATACGCAGTATTTT
cdr3_length: 14; d_call: TRBD1; clone_size: .; j_call: TRBJ1-2; v_call: TRBV7-9; cdr3_aa: CASRLQGAPHGYTF; cdr3_nt: TGTGCCAGCAGACTTCAGGGGGCACCGCATGGCTACACCTTC
cdr3_length: 15; d_call: TRBD1; clone_size: .; j_call: TRBJ2-2; v_call: TRBV2; cdr3_aa: CARRQGRSSTGELFF; cdr3_nt: TGTGCCAGGCGACAGGGACGGTCGAGCACCGGGGAGCTGTTTTTT
cdr3_length: 15; d_call: .; clone_size: .; j_call: TRBJ2-1; v_call: TRBV2; cdr3_aa: CASSDGTLTYNEQFF; cdr3_nt: TGTGCCAGCAGTGATGGGACACTAACCTACAATGAGCAGTTCTTC
cdr3_length: 15; d_call: .; clone_size: .; j_call: TRBJ2-7; v_call: TRBV27; cdr3_aa: CASRRQLSPSYEQYF; cdr3_nt: TGTGCCAGCAGGCGACAGTTATCCCCTTCCTACGAGCAGTACTTC
cdr3_length: 14; d_call: .; clone_size: .; j_call: TRBJ1-1; v_call: TRBV5-6; cdr3_aa: CASSPALRFAEAFF; cdr3_nt: TGTGCCAGCAGCCCGGCCTTGCGGTTCGCTGAAGCTTTCTTT
cdr3_length: 16; d_call: .; clone_size: .; j_call: TRBJ2-3; v_call: TRBV5-1; cdr3_aa: CASSARQSGSTDTQYF; cdr3_nt: TGCGCCAGCAGCGCTCGACAGTCCGGCTCAACAGATACGCAGTATTTT
cdr3_length: 19; d_call: TRBD1; clone_size: few; j_call: TRBJ2-1; v_call: TRBV27; cdr3_aa: CASTPALFIGTDKVNEQFF; cdr3_nt: TGTGCCAGCACCCCAGCCCTCTTTATCGGGACAGACAAGGTAAATGAGCAGTTCTTC
cdr3_length: 13; d_call: .; clone_size: .; j_call: TRBJ1-2; v_call: TRBV6-1; cdr3_aa: CASSVDRGYGYTF; cdr3_nt: TGTGCCAGCAGTGTTGACAGAGGCTATGGCTACACCTTC
cdr3_length: 15; d_call: TRBD2; clone_size: .; j_call: TRBJ2-5; v_call: TRBV28; cdr3_aa: CASSLDSGGGKTQYF; cdr3_nt: TGTGCCAGCAGTTTGGATAGCGGGGGTGGAAAGACCCAGTACTTC
cdr3_length: 12; d_call: .; clone_size: .; j_call: TRBJ1-1; v_call: TRBV29-1; cdr3_aa: CSVRVENTEAFF; cdr3_nt: TGCAGCGTCCGCGTTGAGAACACTGAAGCTTTCTTT
cdr3_length: 15; d_call: .; clone_size: few; j_call: TRBJ1-1; v_call: TRBV5-6; cdr3_aa: CASSLRRTVNTEAFF; cdr3_nt: TGTGCCAGCAGCCTCCGGAGGACTGTGAACACTGAAGCTTTCTTT
cdr3_length: 15; d_call: .; clone_size: .; j_call: TRBJ1-1; v_call: TRBV4-1; cdr3_aa: CASSQAHSQNTEAFF; cdr3_nt: TGCGCCAGCAGCCAAGCTCACAGCCAGAACACTGAAGCTTTCTTT
cdr3_length: 17; d_call: TRBD1; clone_size: .; j_call: TRBJ1-2; v_call: TRBV15; cdr3_aa: CATSRSGRGGDRADYTF; cdr3_nt: TGTGCCACCAGCAGATCGGGAAGAGGGGGGGACAGGGCTGACTACACCTTC
cdr3_length: 13; d_call: TRBD1; clone_size: once; j_call: TRBJ1-1; v_call: TRBV29-1; cdr3_aa: CSVGTGGGTEAFF; cdr3_nt: TGCAGCGTTGGGACAGGGGGAGGCACTGAAGCTTTCTTT
cdr3_length: 14; d_call: .; clone_size: .; j_call: TRBJ1-1; v_call: TRBV6-5; cdr3_aa: CASSYEGGNTEAFF; cdr3_nt: TGTGCCAGCAGTTACGAGGGAGGGAACACTGAAGCTTTCTTT
cdr3_length: 17; d_call: TRBD1; clone_size: .; j_call: TRBJ1-5; v_call: TRBV6-1; cdr3_aa: CASSELFGTGGVQPQHF; cdr3_nt: TGTGCCAGCAGTGAACTGTTCGGGACAGGGGGGGTGCAGCCCCAGCATTTT
cdr3_length: 15; d_call: TRBD2; clone_size: .; j_call: TRBJ2-5; v_call: TRBV6-5; cdr3_aa: CASRLAGGPGETQYF; cdr3_nt: TGTGCCAGCAGACTAGCGGGAGGGCCGGGAGAGACCCAGTACTTC
cdr3_length: 16; d_call: TRBD1; clone_size: .; j_call: TRBJ1-2; v_call: TRBV6-1; cdr3_aa: CASSEADRGWGNGYTF; cdr3_nt: TGTGCCAGCAGTGAAGCCGACAGGGGATGGGGAAATGGCTACACCTTC
cdr3_length: 16; d_call: TRBD2; clone_size: .; j_call: TRBJ2-3; v_call: TRBV30; cdr3_aa: CAWSAGLAGSTDTQYF; cdr3_nt: TGTGCCTGGAGTGCAGGACTAGCGGGGAGCACAGATACGCAGTATTTT